Shown below are 15 T cell receptor beta chains from a single sample sequenced in a study of cytomegalovirus exposure and HLA in healthy donors. This PCR relied on a set of 60 Vbeta primers and 13 Jbeta primers. The method was immunoSEQ multiplex PCR; TCRdb's version includes in-frame clones alone and lacks a portion of them. Of 150,000 to 200,000 clones in the sample, around four fifths were seen once. Material: PBMCs. Receptors originate from a man aged 45-60 years in good health and CMV-seronegative.

This clone was counted only a few times. This chain links TRBV10-3 with TRBJ2-7; D possibly corresponds to TRBD2 (6 bases). The CDR3 length is 13 residues. With 8 bases removed from V and 2 bases from J, the gap between germline ends came to 13 bases. CDR1 and CDR2 from the germline V gene are ENHRY and SYGVKD. The CDR3 region has the DNA TGTGCCATCGGGCGGGGTATCACCTACGAGCAGTACTTC. It is translated as CAIGRGITYEQYF.

The rearrangement uses TRBV9 and TRBJ2-1; tentatively, D is TRBD2 (7 bases). V dropped 3 bases and J dropped 0 bases, with 13 bases sitting between them. The germline CDR1 and CDR2 sequences are SGDLS and YYNGEE. The CDR3 loop spans 16 amino acids. The CDR3 loop reads CASSERGAGSYNEQFF. CDR3 coding DNA: TGTGCCAGCAGCGAACGGGGGGCCGGCTCCTACAATGAGCAGTTCTTC.

The rearrangement joins TRBV12-2 to TRBJ2-5; TRBD1 is taken as the D call from the table, unchecked against the DNA. TRBV12-2 is a pseudogene segment. CDR3 length equals 14 residues. CDR3 sequence: CASELTDRQETQYF. The CDR3 DNA is TGTGCAAGTGAACTTACCGACAGGCAAGAGACCCAGTACTTC.

This clone was observed a single time. Mismatch with germline at one junction end may stem from a read error. The chain employs TRBV7-9 and TRBJ1-6; possibly TRBD1 for D (6 bases). The CDR3 runs 16 residues. The V gene's germline CDR1 is SEHNR and CDR2 FQNEAQ (reference sequence). The CDR3 nucleotides read TGTTCCAGCAGCGGCCGGTTGGGGGCGCGTAATTCACCCCTCCACTTT. Translated, it gives CSSSGRLGARNSPLHF.

The J gene is TRBJ1-2, the V gene TRBV19, with 9 bases aligning to TRBD1. CDR1 is LNHDA and CDR2 is SQIVND in the germline V gene (reference sequence). The V segment lost 7 bases and the J segment 5 bases; nucleotides outside the gene matches: 8. CDR3 length equals 14 residues. This chain's CDR3 is CASIRQGTGYGYTF. CDR3 DNA sequence: TGTGCCAGTATTCGACAGGGGACAGGGTATGGCTACACCTTC.

Of note for this clone: This CDR3 is also generated by other DNA sequences in the sample. The chain recombines TRBV7-2 with TRBJ2-7, with 12 nucleotides matching TRBD2. CDR1 SGHTA and CDR2 FQGNSA come from the germline V gene. The CDR3 length is 15 residues. V lost 1 base, J lost 4 bases, and 2 bases stayed unmatched. The CDR3 DNA is TGTGCCAGCAGCTTAGGGACTAGCGGGGTGTACGAGCAGTACTTC. This codes for CASSLGTSGVYEQYF.

The table lists this clone with a few counts. The chain carries TRBV5-8 and TRBJ2-7; possibly TRBD1 for D (6 bases). Per the germline V gene, CDR1 is SGHTS and CDR2 is YDEGEE. V shed 5 bases and J shed 5 bases, with 17 bases lying between them. The CDR3 is 14 amino acids. CDR3 sequence: CASSSRGKRNEQYF. The CDR3 region has the DNA TGTGCCAGCAGTTCAAGGGGGAAAAGGAACGAGCAGTACTTC.

On this clone: One end of the junction does not line up with germline, which may come from a read error. The chain joins TRBV29-1 to TRBJ2-7; a possible D gene is TRBD2 (6 bases). Germline CDR1 is SQVTM and CDR2 is ANQGSEA. This CDR3 contains 11 residues. The CDR3 sequence: CSVREHYEPYF. The CDR3 DNA is TGCAGCGTCCGGGAGCACTACGAGCCGTACTTC.

This clone was observed a few times. The chain has TRBV6-1 and TRBJ1-1; D gene unclear. Looked up from germline, CDR1 is MNHNS and CDR2 is SASEGT. The CDR3 totals 12 residues. Trimming removed 0 bases at V and 8 bases at J, with 7 bases between. As DNA, the CDR3 is TGTGCCAGCAGTGAAGCGCAGCGCGAAGCTTTCTTT. Residues: CASSEAQREAFF.

CDR3 coding DNA: TGCGCCAGCAGCCAAGATAAACTGAGGCCTAACACTGAAGCTTTCTTT. It specifies CASSQDKLRPNTEAFF. This chain joins TRBV4-3 and TRBJ1-1; the D is unclear. This CDR3 is 16 amino acids long. Trimming shortened V by 0 bases and J by 2 bases, and 13 bases separated the two germline ends. Looked up from germline, CDR1 is LGHNA and CDR2 is YSLEER.

The rearrangement links TRBV5-1 to TRBJ2-7; D call uncertain. Trimming pared 4 bases from V and 6 bases from J, leaving 17 bases between. The CDR3 has 14 amino acids. Germline assignment: CDR1 SGHRS and CDR2 YFSETQ. The DNA for the CDR3 is TGCGCCAGCAGCCCCGGCCCGACTTCCCCCGAGCAGTACTTC. As protein: CASSPGPTSPEQYF.

The rearrangement uses TRBV7-9 and TRBJ1-1; 8 bases align to TRBD1. V gave up 4 bases and J gave up 4 bases; unmatched junction bases: 5. CDR1 SEHNR and CDR2 FQNEAQ come from the germline V gene (reference sequence). This CDR3 comprises 14 residues. The CDR3 sequence: CASSSDRGSTEAFF. As DNA, the CDR3 is TGTGCCAGCAGCTCAGACAGGGGATCCACTGAAGCTTTCTTT.

This chain links TRBV28 with TRBJ2-7, with D possibly being TRBD1 (6 bases). Trimming removed 5 bases from V and 0 bases from J, with 8 bases in between. Germline CDR1 reads MDHEN; CDR2 reads SYDVKM. This CDR3 region has 13 residues. The CDR3 here is CASSQGHSYEQYF. CDR3 DNA: TGTGCCAGCAGTCAGGGGCACTCCTACGAGCAGTACTTC.

The CDR3, as DNA: TGTGCCAGCAGTCCCGAGGGAGTCTACGAGCAGTACTTC. Amino acids: CASSPEGVYEQYF. This chain links TRBV6-1 with TRBJ2-7, with a tentative D call TRBD2 (5 bases). Trimming pared 5 bases from V and 3 bases from J, leaving 11 bases between. The CDR3 consists of 13 residues. The V gene's germline CDR1 is MNHNS and CDR2 SASEGT.

The gene calls are TRBV6-6 and TRBJ1-4, with 10 bases aligning to TRBD1. CDR1 and CDR2 from the germline V gene are MNHNY and SVGAGI (reference sequence). This CDR3 spans 16 amino acids. Losses at the gene ends were 6 bases for V and 2 bases for J; bases not matched to a gene: 6. CDR3 amino acids: CASSDRGRATNEKLFF. Here the CDR3 DNA reads TGTGCCAGCAGCGACAGGGGGCGAGCGACTAATGAAAAACTGTTTTTT.